The 13 T cell receptor beta chains reported below all come from one sample, sequenced in a study of T cell clonotyping in hematopoietic cell transplantation (dated by TCRdb to the early 2020s). The sample's time point label, decoded: 30 days after allo-HCT. Library construction relied on the immunoSEQ multiplex PCR assay. TCRdb took this table from immuneACCESS and kept in-frame rearrangements with V and J called. Such tables lack part of the clones; where checked against another copy, unresolved V genes explain under half of the gap, and the rest is unexplained. In all, the sample holds fewer than 3,000 clones, and approximately 84% of those were seen once. The leading ten clones occupy over 5% of the sample. Sample: peripheral blood mononuclear cells, taken 30 days after allogeneic stem cell transplant. Receptors were obtained from a male patient aged 60-69 years who had an allogeneic stem cell transplant, so T cells may come from the graft donor. Some clones in this sample may be carry-over from other donors' samples.

V is TRBV14 and J is TRBJ2-1; D is ambiguous. The CDR3 contains 13 residues. CDR1 is SGHDN, CDR2 FVKESK, per germline. V was cut by 3 bases and J by 7 bases, with 10 bases left in between. The CDR3 loop reads CASSQGFMNEQFF. CDR3 coding DNA: TGTGCCAGCAGCCAGGGCTTTATGAATGAGCAGTTCTTC.

This sequence joins TRBV9 and TRBJ2-1; D unresolved. Between the trimmed V and J ends, which lost 2 bases and 2 bases, there was a span of 5 bases. The CDR3 loop spans 13 amino acids. Germline assignment: CDR1 SGDLS and CDR2 YYNGEE. In DNA form, the CDR3 reads TGTGCCAGCAGCGTTTTCCCCTACAATGAGCAGTTCTTC. Translated, it gives CASSVFPYNEQFF. Combining the CDR3 with reference TRBV9 and TRBJ2-1 gives the whole variable domain DSGVTQTPKHLITATGQRVTLRCSPRSGDLSVYWYQQSLDQGLQFLIQYYNGEERAKGNILERFSAQQFPDLHSELNLSSLELGDSALYFCASSVFPYNEQFFGPGTRLTVL.

In its sample, this clone is large (0.1 to 1%). V usage is TRBV7-8 and J usage is TRBJ2-1; 11 nucleotides match TRBD2. CDR1 and CDR2 from the germline V gene are SGHVS and FQNEAQ. The V segment lost 8 bases and the J segment 9 bases; nucleotides outside the gene matches: 12. The CDR3 contains 15 residues. CDR3 loop: CASLMGASGRTEQFF. DNA for the CDR3: TGTGCCAGCCTCATGGGGGCTAGCGGGAGGACTGAGCAGTTCTTC. Full variable domain (outside the CDR3, taken from reference TRBV7-8 and TRBJ2-1): GAGVSQSPRYKVAKRGQDVALRCDPISGHVSLFWYQQALGQGPEFLTYFQNEAQLDKSGLPSDRFFAERPEGSVSTLKIQRTQQEDSAVYLCASLMGASGRTEQFFGPGTRLTVL.

This clone appeared a single time. The V gene is TRBV19, the J gene TRBJ2-2, with 7 bases aligning to TRBD2. The germline V gene encodes CDR1 LNHDA and CDR2 SQIVND (reference sequence). V lost 7 bases and J lost 0; bases outside the gene matches: 8. The CDR3 runs to 16 residues. The CDR3 DNA sequence: TGTGCCAGTAAGAGTAGCGGGTCTACGAACACCGGGGAGCTGTTTTTT. This sequence encodes CASKSSGSTNTGELFF.

CDR3 nucleotide sequence: TGTGCCAGCAGCCATACAGGGGGCACTGAAGCTTTCTTT. Its protein is CASSHTGGTEAFF. This chain joins TRBV7-2 and TRBJ1-1, with TRBD1 matching 8 bases. Germline trimming cut 5 bases from V and 4 bases from J; bases unmatched to any gene: 3. This CDR3 contains 13 residues. The germline V gene has CDR1 SGHTA and CDR2 FQGNSA. The full variable domain, its missing parts supplied by reference TRBV7-2 and TRBJ1-1, is GAGVSQSPSNKVTEKGKDVELRCDPISGHTALYWYRQSLGQGLEFLIYFQGNSAPDKSGLPSDRFSAERTGGSVSTLTIQRTQQEDSAVYLCASSHTGGTEAFFGQGTRLTVV.

The chain combines TRBV5-1 with TRBJ2-7, with TRBD1 matching 8 bases. V shed 6 bases, J shed 6 bases, and the junction held 2 bases outside the gene matches. The V gene's germline CDR1 is SGHRS and CDR2 YFSETQ. This CDR3 is built from 11 residues. The CDR3 nucleotides read TGCGCCAGCACCGACAGGGGCGAGCAGTACTTC. Residues: CASTDRGEQYF.

This chain connects TRBV21-1 to TRBJ1-3. TRBV21-1 is annotated as a pseudogene. This CDR3 spans 15 amino acids. The CDR3 is CASYKDRDSGNTIYF. The CDR3 region has the DNA TGTGCCAGCTACAAAGACCGAGACTCTGGAAACACCATATATTTT.

The chain couples TRBV11-2 to TRBJ2-2; 8 bases line up with TRBD1. The CDR3 is 16 amino acids. With V trimmed by 5 bases and J by 4 bases, 9 bases remained unmatched. The V gene's germline CDR1 is SGHAT and CDR2 FQNNGV. In nucleotides, the CDR3 is TGTGCCAGCAGCAAGCCGGGACAGGTTTCCACCGGGGAGCTGTTTTTT. It translates to CASSKPGQVSTGELFF.

This sequence joins TRBV7-2 and TRBJ2-3; no firm D call. The CDR3 spans 14 residues. Germline V CDR1 and CDR2: SGHTA, FQGNSA. V gave up 3 bases and J gave up 2 bases, with 9 bases separating them. The DNA of the CDR3 is TGTGCCAGCAGCTTGGGCATACCCACAGATACGCAGTATTTT. It codes for CASSLGIPTDTQYF.

V usage is TRBV6-1 and J usage is TRBJ1-5; D unresolved. Germline V lookup: CDR1 MNHNS, CDR2 SASEGT. The germline V and J ends were trimmed by 3 bases and 1 base, with 4 bases remaining between them. This CDR3 spans 13 amino acids. The CDR3 nucleotides are TGTGCCAGCAGTGAGTACAGCAATCAGCCCCAGCATTTT. The encoded protein is CASSEYSNQPQHF.

In its sample, this clone was seen once. V gene TRBV30 combines with J gene TRBJ2-3; 12 bases align to TRBD2. Germline V CDR1 and CDR2: GTSNPN, SVGIG (reference sequence). V lost 3 bases to trimming and J lost 2 bases; unmatched junction nucleotides: 3. This CDR3 has 15 amino acids. For the CDR3, the DNA is TGTGCCTGGAGCACTAGCGGGAGGCCCACAGATACGCAGTATTTT. Protein: CAWSTSGRPTDTQYF.

The CDR3 nucleotides read TGTGCCAGTAGTATAACCCACACTGAAGCTTTCTTT. Translation gives CASSITHTEAFF. The chain has TRBV19 and TRBJ1-1; D is uncertain. The CDR3 has 12 amino acids. Germline loops: CDR1 LNHDA, CDR2 SQIVND (reference sequence). Between the trimmed V and J ends, which lost 2 bases and 3 bases, there was a span of 4 bases.

V is TRBV28 and J is TRBJ1-1; no firm D call. In germline, CDR1 is MDHEN, CDR2 SYDVKM. The CDR3 sequence is 13 residues long. Trimming stripped 6 bases from V and 3 bases from J, with 11 bases between. Here the CDR3 DNA reads TGTGCCAGCAGCCAGGTGTCGGACACTGAAGCTTTCTTT. It is translated as CASSQVSDTEAFF.